This T cell receptor (beta chain) was sequenced for a study of T cells in Graves' hyperthyroidism and ophthalmopathy. Notes on the study in general: Ophthalmopathy could be told apart from stable hyperthyroidism with a 13 V-J model.

TCR beta CDR3 sequences were amplified from RNA transcripts. The HTBI set primed first-round TCR CDR3 RT-PCR. TCRdb called the multiplex PCR reads again in MiXCR, with one record for every CDR3 protein. The sample comprises roughly 710,000 distinct CDR3 sequences, approximately 36% of which are singletons, and more than 25% rests with the top ten. The CDR3 contains 17 residues. V shed 4 bases and J 5 bases; nucleotides not matched to a gene: 13. Germline CDR1 and CDR2: SGHRS and YFSETQ. A note on this clonotype: Its antigen is unidentified.

The chain carries TRBV5-1 and TRBJ2-2; 8 bases are shared with TRBD1. The sequenced material came from blood. This clonotype was sampled from a middle-aged woman with Graves' hyperthyroidism. CDR3 protein: CASSLPDRDGETGELFF. DNA of the CDR3: TGCGCCAGCAGCCTCCCGGACAGGGACGGAGAAACCGGGGAGCTGTTTTTT.